A single count supports the clone carrying this T cell receptor beta chain. These data belong to a study of CD8 T cells in Susac syndrome. Definite or probable Susac syndrome was diagnosed using recently defined diagnostic criteria. The germline CDR1 and CDR2 sequences are LGHNA and YNFKEQ. Deletions cut 4 bases from V and 0 bases from J, with 22 bases between. This CDR3 is built from 19 residues. Random-hexamer reverse transcription was applied to about 0.45 to 1 ug RNA. An immunoSEQ multiplex PCR amplified TCR beta CDR3 over 54 Vbeta and 13 Jbeta. TCRdb independently ran MiXCR on the immunoSEQ multiplex PCR reads; one entry per CDR3 protein. The sample contains 100,000 to 150,000 distinct CDR3 sequences, about 95% of which appear only once.

The sequence was obtained from a human donor with Susac syndrome. Sequencing was carried out using CD8+ T cells from PBMCs. The chain uses TRBV4-2 and TRBJ1-3; perhaps TRBD1 as D (5 bases). The CDR3 nucleotides are TGTGCCAGCAGCCCCGGGGCAGGAGCGTCAACGGCCTCTGGAAACACCATATATTTT. Translated: CASSPGAGASTASGNTIYF.